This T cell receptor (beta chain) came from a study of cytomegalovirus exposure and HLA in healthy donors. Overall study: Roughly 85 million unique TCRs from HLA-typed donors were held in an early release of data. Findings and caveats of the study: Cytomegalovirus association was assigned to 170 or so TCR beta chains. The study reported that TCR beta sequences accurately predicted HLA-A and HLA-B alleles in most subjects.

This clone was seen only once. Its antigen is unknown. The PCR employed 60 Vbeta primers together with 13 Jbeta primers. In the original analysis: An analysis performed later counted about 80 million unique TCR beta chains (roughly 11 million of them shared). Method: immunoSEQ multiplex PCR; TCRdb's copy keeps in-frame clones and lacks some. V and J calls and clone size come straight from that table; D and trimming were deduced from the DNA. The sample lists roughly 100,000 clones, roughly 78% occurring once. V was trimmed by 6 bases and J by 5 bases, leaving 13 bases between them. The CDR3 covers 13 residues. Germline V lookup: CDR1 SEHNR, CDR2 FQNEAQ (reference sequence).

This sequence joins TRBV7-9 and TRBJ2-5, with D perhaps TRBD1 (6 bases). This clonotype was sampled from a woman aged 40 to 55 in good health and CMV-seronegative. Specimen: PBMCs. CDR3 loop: CASRPAGVETQYF. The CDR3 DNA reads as TGTGCCAGCAGACCGGCAGGGGTGGAGACCCAGTACTTC.